This T cell receptor beta chain was captured by sequencing in a study of blood T cell repertoires in COVID-19. Germline CDR1 and CDR2: LNHDA and SQIVND (reference sequence). CDR3 length: 15 amino acids. V was clipped by 1 base and J by 2 bases; unmatched bases: 2. TCRdb's table, derived via immunoSEQ multiplex PCR, lists solely in-frame clones and lacks some. Of roughly 360,000 clones in the sample, around 87% were seen once. This clonotype was obtained from a young man who had recovered from COVID-19. What was sequenced was PBMCs or T cells enriched from blood (not recorded which). The chain joins TRBV19 to TRBJ1-3, with 7 bases identical to TRBD1. The CDR3 nucleotides are TGTGCCAGTAGTATAGCCGACAGGGCTGGAAACACCATATATTTT. This sequence encodes CASSIADRAGNTIYF. The full variable domain, completed using reference TRBV19 and TRBJ1-3, is DGGITQSPKYLFRKEGQNVTLSCEQNLNHDAMYWYRQDPGQGLRLIYYSQIVNDFQKGDIAEGYSVSREKKESFPLTVTSAQKNPTAFYLCASSIADRAGNTIYFGEGSWLTVV.